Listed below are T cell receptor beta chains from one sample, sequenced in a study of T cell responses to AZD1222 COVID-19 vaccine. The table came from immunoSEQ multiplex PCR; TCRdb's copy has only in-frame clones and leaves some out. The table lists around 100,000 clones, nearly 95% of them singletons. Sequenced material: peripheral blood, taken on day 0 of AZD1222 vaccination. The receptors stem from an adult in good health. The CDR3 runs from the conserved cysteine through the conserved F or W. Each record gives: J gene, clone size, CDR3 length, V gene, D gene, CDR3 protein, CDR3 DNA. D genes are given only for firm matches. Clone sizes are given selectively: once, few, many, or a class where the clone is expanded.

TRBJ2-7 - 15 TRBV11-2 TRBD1 CASSWDRDRDYEQYF TGTGCCAGCAGCTGGGACCGGGACAGGGACTACGAGCAGTACTTC
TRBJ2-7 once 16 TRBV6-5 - CASSYSFTRPVYEQYF TGTGCCAGCAGTTACTCCTTCACCCGACCTGTCTACGAGCAGTACTTC
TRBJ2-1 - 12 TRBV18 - CASSPGSFEQFF TGTGCCAGCTCCCCGGGGTCTTTTGAGCAGTTCTTC
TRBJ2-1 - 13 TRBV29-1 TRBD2 CSVTSGGSLEQFF TGCAGCGTTACGTCGGGCGGGAGTCTTGAGCAGTTCTTC
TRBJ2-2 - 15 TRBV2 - CASRGPLTNTGELFF TGTGCCAGCAGGGGCCCACTAACGAACACCGGGGAGCTGTTTTTT
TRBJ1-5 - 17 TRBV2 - CASSEALRDLGNQPQHF TGTGCCAGCAGTGAAGCGCTTCGGGACCTTGGCAATCAGCCCCAGCATTTT
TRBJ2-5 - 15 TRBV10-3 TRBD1 CAISERQGARETQYF TGTGCCATCAGTGAAAGACAGGGAGCACGAGAGACCCAGTACTTC
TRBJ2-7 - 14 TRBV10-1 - CASSYSNQPYEQYF TGCGCCAGCAGTTATTCTAACCAACCCTACGAGCAGTACTTC
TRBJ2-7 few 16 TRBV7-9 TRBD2 CASSSPISGSSYEQYF TGTGCCAGCAGCTCACCTATTAGCGGGAGCTCCTACGAGCAGTACTTC
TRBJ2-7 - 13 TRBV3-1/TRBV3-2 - CASSLGGRYEQYF TGTGCCAGCAGCCTTGGGGGGCGCTACGAGCAGTACTTC
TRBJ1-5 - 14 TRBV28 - CASLKTGSGEPQHF TGTGCCAGCCTCAAAACAGGCTCTGGAGAGCCCCAGCATTTT
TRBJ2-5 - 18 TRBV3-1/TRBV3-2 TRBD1 CASSQDLGDRVSLETQYF TGTGCCAGCAGCCAAGATTTAGGGGACAGGGTTTCCCTAGAGACCCAGTACTTC
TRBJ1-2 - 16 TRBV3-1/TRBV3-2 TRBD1 CASSQAFGTGDYGYTF TGTGCCAGCAGCCAAGCCTTCGGGACAGGGGACTATGGCTACACCTTC
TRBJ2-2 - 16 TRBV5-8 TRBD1 CASSGPKDRITGELFF TGTGCCAGCAGCGGACCAAAGGACAGGATCACCGGGGAGCTGTTTTTT
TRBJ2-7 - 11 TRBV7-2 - CASSSTYEQYF TGTGCCAGCAGCTCCACCTACGAGCAGTACTTC
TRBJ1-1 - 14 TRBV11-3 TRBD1 CASSWGTGNTEAFF TGTGCCAGCAGCTGGGGGACAGGGAACACTGAAGCTTTCTTT
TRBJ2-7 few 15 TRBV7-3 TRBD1 CASSMGQHTFYEQYF TGTGCCAGCAGCATGGGACAGCACACCTTTTACGAGCAGTACTTC
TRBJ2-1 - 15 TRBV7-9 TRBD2 CASSFSGRAGNEQFF TGTGCCAGCAGCTTCAGCGGGAGGGCCGGCAATGAGCAGTTCTTC
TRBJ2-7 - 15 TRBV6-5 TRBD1 CASRGHGTGQYEQYF TGTGCCAGCAGAGGCCACGGGACAGGGCAATACGAGCAGTACTTC
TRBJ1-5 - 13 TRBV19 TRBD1 CASSGTGTQPQHF TGTGCCAGTAGTGGGACAGGGACTCAGCCCCAGCATTTT
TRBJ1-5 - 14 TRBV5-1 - CASSLGGNNQPQHF TGCGCCAGCAGCTTGGGCGGGAACAATCAGCCCCAGCATTTT
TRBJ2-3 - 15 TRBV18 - CASSPNSGHTDTQYF TGTGCCAGCTCACCGAACAGCGGACACACAGATACGCAGTATTTT
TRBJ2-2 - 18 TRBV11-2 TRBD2 CASSFSMSTSGNTGELFF TGTGCCAGCAGCTTTTCGATGTCTACTAGCGGGAACACCGGGGAGCTGTTTTTT
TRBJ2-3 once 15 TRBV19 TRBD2 CASRGLAGGGDTQYF TGTGCCAGTAGGGGACTAGCGGGAGGAGGAGATACGCAGTATTTT
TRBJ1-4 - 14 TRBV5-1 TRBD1 CASSLRQGNEKLFF TGCGCCAGCAGCTTGCGACAGGGGAATGAAAAACTGTTTTTT
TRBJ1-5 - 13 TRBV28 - CASSYASAGPQHF TGTGCCAGCAGTTATGCCTCGGCCGGGCCCCAGCATTTT
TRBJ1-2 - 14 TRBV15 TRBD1 CATSGWTGSYGYTF TGTGCCACCAGCGGTTGGACAGGGTCCTATGGCTACACCTTC
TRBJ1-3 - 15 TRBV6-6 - CASTLPADSGNTIYF TGTGCCAGCACCCTCCCGGCGGACTCTGGAAACACCATATATTTT
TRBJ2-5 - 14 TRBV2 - CASSEESGGRTQYF TGTGCCAGCAGTGAAGAGTCAGGGGGGCGGACCCAGTACTTC
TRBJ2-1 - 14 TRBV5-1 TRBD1 CASSYWTGVNEQFF TGCGCCAGCAGCTATTGGACAGGGGTTAATGAGCAGTTCTTC
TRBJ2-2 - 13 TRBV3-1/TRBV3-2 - CASSQDIMGELFF TGTGCCAGCAGCCAAGATATCATGGGGGAGCTGTTTTTT
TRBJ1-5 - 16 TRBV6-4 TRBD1 CASSDSRQGCNQPQHF TGTGCCAGCAGTGACTCGAGACAGGGATGCAATCAGCCCCAGCATTTT
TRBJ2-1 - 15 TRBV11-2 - CASSFAPGSDNEQFF TGTGCCAGCAGCTTCGCCCCAGGGAGCGACAATGAGCAGTTCTTC
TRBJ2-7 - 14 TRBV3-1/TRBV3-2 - CASSQGLIAIEQYF TGTGCCAGCAGCCAAGGCCTAATAGCAATCGAGCAGTACTTC
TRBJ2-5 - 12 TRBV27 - CASSLSEETQYF TGTGCCAGCAGTTTATCGGAAGAGACCCAGTACTTC
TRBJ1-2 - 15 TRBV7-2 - CASSLAGSQHYGYTF TGTGCCAGCAGCTTAGCAGGGTCCCAACACTATGGCTACACCTTC
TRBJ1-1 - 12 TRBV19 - CASSIGWTEAFF TGTGCCAGTAGTATAGGGTGGACTGAAGCTTTCTTT
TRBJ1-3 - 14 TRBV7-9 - CASSFLGVGNTIYF TGTGCCAGCAGCTTCCTAGGGGTTGGAAACACCATATATTTT
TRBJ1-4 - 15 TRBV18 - CASSTSSPGGEKLFF TGTGCCAGCTCTACTTCCAGTCCGGGGGGGGAAAAACTGTTTTTT
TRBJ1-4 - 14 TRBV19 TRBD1 CASSHRGRREKLFF TGTGCCAGTAGTCACAGGGGGCGAAGGGAAAAACTGTTTTTT
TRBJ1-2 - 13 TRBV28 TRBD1 CASSNTGGLGYTF TGTGCCAGCAGTAATACAGGGGGCCTTGGCTACACCTTC